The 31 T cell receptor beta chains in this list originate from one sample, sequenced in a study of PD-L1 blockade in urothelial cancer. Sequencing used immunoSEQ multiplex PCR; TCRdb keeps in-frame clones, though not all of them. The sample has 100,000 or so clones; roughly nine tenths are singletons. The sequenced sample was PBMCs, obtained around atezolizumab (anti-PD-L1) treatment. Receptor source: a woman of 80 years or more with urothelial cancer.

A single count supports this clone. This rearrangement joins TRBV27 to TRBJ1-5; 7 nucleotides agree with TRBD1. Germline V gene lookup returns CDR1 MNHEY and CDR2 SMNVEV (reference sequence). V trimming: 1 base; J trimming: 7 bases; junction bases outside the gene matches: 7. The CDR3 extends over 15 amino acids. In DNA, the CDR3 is TGTGCCAGCAGTTTATTGGCAGGGGGACAACAGCCCCAGCATTTT. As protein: CASSLLAGGQQPQHF.

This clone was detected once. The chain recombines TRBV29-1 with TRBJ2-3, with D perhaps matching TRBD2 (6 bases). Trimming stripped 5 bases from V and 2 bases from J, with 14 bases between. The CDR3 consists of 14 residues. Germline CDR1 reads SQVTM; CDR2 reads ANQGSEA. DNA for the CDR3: TGCAGCGTTACCCGGGGGACCGCCACAGATACGCAGTATTTT. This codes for CSVTRGTATDTQYF.

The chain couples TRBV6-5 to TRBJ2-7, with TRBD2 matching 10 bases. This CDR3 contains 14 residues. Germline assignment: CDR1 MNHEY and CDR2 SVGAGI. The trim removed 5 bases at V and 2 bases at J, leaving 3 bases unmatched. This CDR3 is CASSPSGGPYEQYF. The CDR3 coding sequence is TGTGCCAGCAGTCCTAGCGGGGGACCCTACGAGCAGTACTTC.

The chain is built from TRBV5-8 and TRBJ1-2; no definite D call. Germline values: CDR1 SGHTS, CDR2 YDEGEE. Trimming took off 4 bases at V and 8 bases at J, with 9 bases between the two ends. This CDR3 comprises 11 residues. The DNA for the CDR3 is TGTGCCAGCAGCCCGGGTGGGGGCTACACCTTC. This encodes CASSPGGGYTF.

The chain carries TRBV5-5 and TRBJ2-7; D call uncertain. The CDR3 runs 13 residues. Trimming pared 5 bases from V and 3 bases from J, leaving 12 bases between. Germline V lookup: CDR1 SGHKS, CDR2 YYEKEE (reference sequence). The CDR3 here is CASRSEIFYEQYF. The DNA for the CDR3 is TGTGCCAGCAGATCGGAGATTTTCTACGAGCAGTACTTC.

CDR3 in DNA: TGTGCCAGCAGTTTGAGAGCGGGAGTCTCCTACGAGCAGTACTTC. Protein sequence: CASSLRAGVSYEQYF. The chain carries TRBV27 and TRBJ2-7, with 8 bases fitting TRBD2. CDR1 is MNHEY, CDR2 SMNVEV, per germline (reference sequence). The trim removed 3 bases at V and 0 bases at J, leaving 4 bases unmatched. The CDR3 contains 15 residues.

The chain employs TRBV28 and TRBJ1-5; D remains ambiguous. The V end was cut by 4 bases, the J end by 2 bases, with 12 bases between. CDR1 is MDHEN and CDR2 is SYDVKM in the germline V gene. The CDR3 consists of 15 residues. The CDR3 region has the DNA TGTGCCAGCAGTTCCTTAGACATCGGCAATCAGCCCCAGCATTTT. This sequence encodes CASSSLDIGNQPQHF.

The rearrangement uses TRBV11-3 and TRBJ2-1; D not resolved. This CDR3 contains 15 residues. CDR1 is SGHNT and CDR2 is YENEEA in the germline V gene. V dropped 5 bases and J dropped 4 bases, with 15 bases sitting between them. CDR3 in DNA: TGTGCCAGCAGCCGTGACCAGGCGCAATACAATGAGCAGTTCTTC. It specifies CASSRDQAQYNEQFF.

This chain's CDR3 is CASSVGSDSPSGEQFF. CDR3 nucleotide sequence: TGTGCCAGCAGCGTAGGAAGCGATAGCCCCTCAGGGGAGCAGTTCTTC. The chain has TRBV9 and TRBJ2-1; maybe TRBD1 (5 bases). The V end was cut by 0 bases, the J end by 10 bases, with 20 bases between. The CDR3 loop spans 16 amino acids. Germline assignment: CDR1 SGDLS and CDR2 YYNGEE.

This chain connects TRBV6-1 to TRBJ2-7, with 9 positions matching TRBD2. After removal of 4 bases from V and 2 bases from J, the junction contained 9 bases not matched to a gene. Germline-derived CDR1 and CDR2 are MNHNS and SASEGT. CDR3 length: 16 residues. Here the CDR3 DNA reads TGTGCCAGCAGTGCCCGGTCTAGCGGGGTACCCTACGAGCAGTACTTC. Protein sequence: CASSARSSGVPYEQYF.

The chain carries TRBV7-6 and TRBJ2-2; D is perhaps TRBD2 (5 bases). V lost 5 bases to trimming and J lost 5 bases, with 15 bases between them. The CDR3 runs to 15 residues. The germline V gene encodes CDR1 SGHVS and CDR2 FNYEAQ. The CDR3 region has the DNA TGTGCCAGCAGCGGGCCCACCCGGGATACCGGGGAGCTGTTTTTT. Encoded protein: CASSGPTRDTGELFF.

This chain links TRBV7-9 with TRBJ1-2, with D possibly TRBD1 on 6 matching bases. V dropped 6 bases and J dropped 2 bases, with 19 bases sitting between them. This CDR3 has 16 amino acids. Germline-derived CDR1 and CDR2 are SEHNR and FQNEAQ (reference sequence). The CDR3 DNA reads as TGTGCCAGCAGTGGACAGCCCGCCCCGGGAAACTATGGCTACACCTTC. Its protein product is CASSGQPAPGNYGYTF.

DNA of the CDR3: TGCGCCAGCAGGAAAGCGGGAGTGAACACCGGGGAGCTGTTTTTT. Translating it yields CASRKAGVNTGELFF. The chain has TRBV5-1 and TRBJ2-2; 8 bases line up with TRBD2. J gave up 1 base and V 5 bases, and 4 bases lay outside the gene matches. Germline V CDR1 and CDR2: SGHRS, YFSETQ. The CDR3 consists of 15 residues.

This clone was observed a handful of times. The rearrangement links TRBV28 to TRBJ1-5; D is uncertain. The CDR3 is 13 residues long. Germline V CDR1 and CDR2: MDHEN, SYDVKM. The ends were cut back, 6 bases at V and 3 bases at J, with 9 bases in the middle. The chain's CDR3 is CASRRLVNQPQHF. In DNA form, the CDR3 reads TGTGCCAGCAGGAGACTCGTCAATCAGCCCCAGCATTTT.

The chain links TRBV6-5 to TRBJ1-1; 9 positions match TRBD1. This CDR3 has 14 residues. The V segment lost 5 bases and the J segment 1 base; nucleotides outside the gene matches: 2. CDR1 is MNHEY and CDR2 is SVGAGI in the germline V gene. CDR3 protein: CASSRTGENTEAFF. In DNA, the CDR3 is TGTGCCAGCAGTCGGACAGGGGAGAACACTGAAGCTTTCTTT.

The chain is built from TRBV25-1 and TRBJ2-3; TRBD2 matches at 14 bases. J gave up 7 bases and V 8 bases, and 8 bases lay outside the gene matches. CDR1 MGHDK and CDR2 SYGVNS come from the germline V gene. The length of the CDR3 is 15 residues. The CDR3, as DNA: TGTGCCAGCGGACCGACTAGCGGGAGGGCCCATACGCAGTATTTT. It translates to CASGPTSGRAHTQYF.

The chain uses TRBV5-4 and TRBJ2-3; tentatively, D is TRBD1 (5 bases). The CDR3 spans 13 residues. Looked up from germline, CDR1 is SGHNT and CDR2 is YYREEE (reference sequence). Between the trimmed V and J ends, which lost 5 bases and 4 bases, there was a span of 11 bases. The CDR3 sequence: CASRFRESDTQYF. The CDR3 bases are TGTGCCAGCAGATTCAGGGAATCAGATACGCAGTATTTT.

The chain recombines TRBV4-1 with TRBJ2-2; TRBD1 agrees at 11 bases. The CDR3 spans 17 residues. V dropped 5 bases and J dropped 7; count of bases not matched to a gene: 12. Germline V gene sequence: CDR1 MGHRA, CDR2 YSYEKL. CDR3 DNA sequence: TGCGCCAGCAGCTGGGCCGGGACAGGGGGTATAGGCGGGGAGCTGTTTTTT. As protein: CASSWAGTGGIGGELFF.

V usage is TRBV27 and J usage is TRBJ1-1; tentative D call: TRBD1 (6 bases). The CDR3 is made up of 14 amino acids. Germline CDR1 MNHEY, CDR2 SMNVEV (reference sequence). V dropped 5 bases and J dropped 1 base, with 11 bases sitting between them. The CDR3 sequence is CASSPRQANTEAFF. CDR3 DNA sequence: TGTGCCAGCAGTCCCCGACAGGCGAACACTGAAGCTTTCTTT.

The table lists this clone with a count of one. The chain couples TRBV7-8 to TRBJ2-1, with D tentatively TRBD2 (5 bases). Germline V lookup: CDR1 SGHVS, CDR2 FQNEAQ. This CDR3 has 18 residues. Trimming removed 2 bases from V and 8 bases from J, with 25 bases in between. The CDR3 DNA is TGTGCCAGCAGCTTATTCGTATTAGAGGCGGGTTGGGCGGATGAGCAGTTCTTC. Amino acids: CASSLFVLEAGWADEQFF.

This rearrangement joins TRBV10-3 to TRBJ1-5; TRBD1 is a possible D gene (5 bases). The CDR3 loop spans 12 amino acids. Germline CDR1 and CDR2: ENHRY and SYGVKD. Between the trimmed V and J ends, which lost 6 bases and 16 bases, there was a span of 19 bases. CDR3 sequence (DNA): TGTGCCATCAGCGAACCAGGGTACCCTGTACATTTT. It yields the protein CAISEPGYPVHF.

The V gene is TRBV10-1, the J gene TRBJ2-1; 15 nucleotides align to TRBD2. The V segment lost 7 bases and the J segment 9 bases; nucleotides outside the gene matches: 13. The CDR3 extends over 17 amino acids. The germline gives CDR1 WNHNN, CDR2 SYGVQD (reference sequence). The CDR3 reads CASMKDGTSGRRGEQFF. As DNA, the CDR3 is TGCGCCAGCATGAAGGACGGGACTAGCGGGAGGAGAGGTGAGCAGTTCTTC.

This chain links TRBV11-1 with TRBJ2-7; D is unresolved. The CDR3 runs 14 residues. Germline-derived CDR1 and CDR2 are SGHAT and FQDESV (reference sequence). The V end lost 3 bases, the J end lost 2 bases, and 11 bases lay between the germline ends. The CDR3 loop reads CASSLAANPYEQYF. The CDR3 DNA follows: TGTGCCAGCAGCTTGGCCGCAAATCCCTACGAGCAGTACTTC.

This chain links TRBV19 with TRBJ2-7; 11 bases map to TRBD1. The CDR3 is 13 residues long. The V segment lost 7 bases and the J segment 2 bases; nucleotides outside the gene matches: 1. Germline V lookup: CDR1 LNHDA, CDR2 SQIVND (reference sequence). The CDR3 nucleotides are TGTGCCAGTATGGGACAGGGGGCCTACGAGCAGTACTTC. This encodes CASMGQGAYEQYF.

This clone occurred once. The CDR3 nucleotides are TGTGCCAGTAGTCTCACAGGGGGTAACAATCAGCCCCAGCATTTT. Translation gives CASSLTGGNNQPQHF. This chain links TRBV19 with TRBJ1-5; 8 nucleotides align to TRBD1. Germline loops: CDR1 LNHDA, CDR2 SQIVND (reference sequence). CDR3 length: 15 residues. Losses at the gene ends were 5 bases for V and 3 bases for J; bases not matched to a gene: 6.

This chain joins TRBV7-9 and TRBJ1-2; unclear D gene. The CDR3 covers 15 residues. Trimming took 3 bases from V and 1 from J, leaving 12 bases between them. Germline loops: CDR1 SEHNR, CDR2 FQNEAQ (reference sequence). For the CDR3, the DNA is TGTGCCAGCAGCTTGGACGGGAAATTTAACTATGGCTACACCTTC. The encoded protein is CASSLDGKFNYGYTF. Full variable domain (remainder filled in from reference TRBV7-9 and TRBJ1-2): DTGVSQNPRHKITKRGQNVTFRCDPISEHNRLYWYRQTLGQGPEFLTYFQNEAQLEKSRLLSDRFSAERPKGSFSTLEIQRTEQGDSAMYLCASSLDGKFNYGYTFGSGTRLTVV.

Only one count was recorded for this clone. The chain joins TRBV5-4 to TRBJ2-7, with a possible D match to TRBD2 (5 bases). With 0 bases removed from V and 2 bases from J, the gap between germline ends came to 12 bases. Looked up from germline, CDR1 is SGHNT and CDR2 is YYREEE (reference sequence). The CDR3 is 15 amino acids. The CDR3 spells CASSLGLFGAYEQYF. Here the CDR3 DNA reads TGTGCCAGCAGCTTGGGGCTTTTCGGGGCCTACGAGCAGTACTTC.

The CDR3, as DNA: TGTGCCTGGAGTGCGACAAACTATGGCTACACCTTC. Protein product: CAWSATNYGYTF. The chain carries TRBV30 and TRBJ1-2, with D hard to call. The CDR3 runs to 12 residues. The germline gives CDR1 GTSNPN, CDR2 SVGIG (reference sequence). V was clipped by 1 base and J by 2 bases, with 5 bases between them.

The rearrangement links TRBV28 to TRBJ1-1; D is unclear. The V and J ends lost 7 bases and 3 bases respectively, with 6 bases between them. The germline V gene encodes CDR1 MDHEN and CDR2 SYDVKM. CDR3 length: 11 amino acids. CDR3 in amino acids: CASILHTEAFF. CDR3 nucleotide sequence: TGTGCCAGCATTCTCCACACTGAAGCTTTCTTT.

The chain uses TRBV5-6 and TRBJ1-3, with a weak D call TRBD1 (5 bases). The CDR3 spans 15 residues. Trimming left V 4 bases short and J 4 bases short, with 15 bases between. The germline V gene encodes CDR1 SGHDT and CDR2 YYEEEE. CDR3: CASSPQAGVGNTIYF. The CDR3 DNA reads TGTGCCAGCAGCCCGCAGGCGGGGGTCGGAAACACCATATATTTT. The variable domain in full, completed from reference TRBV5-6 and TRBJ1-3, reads DAGVTQSPTHLIKTRGQQVTLRCSPKSGHDTVSWYQQALGQGPQFIFQYYEEEERQRGNFPDRFSGHQFPNYSSELNVNALLLGDSALYLCASSPQAGVGNTIYFGEGSWLTVV.

The CDR3 spells CASSDRDRTGNTIYF. The CDR3, as DNA: TGTGCCAGCAGTGATAGGGACAGGACTGGAAACACCATATATTTT. This chain uses TRBV25-1 with TRBJ1-3, with 8 bases identical to TRBD1. The CDR3 is 15 residues long. After removal of 3 bases from V and 2 bases from J, the junction contained 3 bases not matched to a gene. CDR1 and CDR2 from the germline V gene are MGHDK and SYGVNS.